This T cell receptor (beta chain) was recorded in a study of shared clonotypes between healthy human individuals. The naive CD8 subset, CD45RO-negative cells positively selected for CCR7, excluded terminally differentiated effector memory CD45RA+ cells. The study drew its donors from healthy HIV-negative adults without recent acute infections or vaccinations. The junction had 12 bases not matched to a gene; V was cut back by 6 bases and J by 2 bases. Per the germline V gene, CDR1 is SQVTM and CDR2 is ANQGSEA. This CDR3 region has 16 residues. On this clone: What it binds is unknown.

Study-level results: Shared across a handful of donors were around 4.7% of the naive CD4 clonotypes.

Method: immunoSEQ multiplex PCR; TCRdb's copy keeps in-frame clones and lacks some. The sample lists hundreds of thousands of clones; about 97% were seen once. The clonotype originates from a man aged 25-45 years in good health. The sample taken for sequencing was naive CD8+ T cells sorted from blood. The chain joins TRBV29-1 to TRBJ2-1; 8 bases are a match to TRBD1. The CDR3 reads CSVQKSGTGPYNEQFF. The CDR3 nucleotides read TGCAGCGTCCAAAAATCCGGGACAGGACCCTACAATGAGCAGTTCTTC.